These T cell receptor beta chains were read from a single sample in a study of blood T cell repertoires in COVID-19. TCRdb's copy holds only in-frame clones and misses some; the assay was immunoSEQ multiplex PCR. The table shows 150,000 to 250,000 clones, with roughly 80% occurring only once. The specimen sequenced was PBMCs or T cells enriched from blood (not recorded which). The receptor set was obtained from a man aged 35-49 years who had recovered from COVID-19. Both conserved end residues are part of each CDR3. A D gene is named only where the DNA matches it firmly. Not all rows give a size; the values are once, few, many and, for expanded clones, a class.

j_call v_call cdr3_length d_call clone_size cdr3_nt cdr3_aa
TRBJ1-3 TRBV6-1 16 . . TGTGCCAGCAGTGAAGCTGGGGGGGGGCTAGGAAACACCATATATTTT CASSEAGGGLGNTIYF
TRBJ2-3 TRBV28 17 TRBD2 . TGTGCCAGCAGTCCCCCAAGCTTAGCGGGAGGCCGCCCCGCGCAGTATTTT CASSPPSLAGGRPAQYF
TRBJ2-7 TRBV28 15 . . TGTGCCAGCAGTGCGGCCGGGGACTTCTCCTACGAGCAGTACTTC CASSAAGDFSYEQYF
TRBJ2-3 TRBV18 16 . . TGTGCCAGCTCACCACTGCCAGGGGAGTTGTCAGATACGCAGTATTTT CASSPLPGELSDTQYF
TRBJ1-3 TRBV7-6 16 . . TGTGCCAGCAGCTTAGAGGCAGGGAACTCTGGAAACACCATATATTTT CASSLEAGNSGNTIYF
TRBJ1-2 TRBV28 13 TRBD1 . TGTGCCAGCAGGTGGGGACAGGGTAGCGGCTACACCTTC CASRWGQGSGYTF
TRBJ2-5 TRBV25-1 16 TRBD1 . TGTGCCAGCAGTGAAGGGACAGGGAACCCCCAAGAGACCCAGTACTTC CASSEGTGNPQETQYF
TRBJ1-1 TRBV6-5 14 . . TGTGCCAGCAGTTACGAGTTTGGGAACACTGAAGCTTTCTTT CASSYEFGNTEAFF
TRBJ1-1 TRBV10-3 14 . . TGTGCCATCAGTGAGTCTGCCCTGGAGACTGAAGCTTTCTTT CAISESALETEAFF
TRBJ2-7 TRBV19 13 . . TGTGCCAGTAGTATCGCAGGTACCTACGAGCAGTACTTC CASSIAGTYEQYF
TRBJ1-1 TRBV18 14 TRBD1 once TGTGCCAGCTCACCCCTCACAGGGGCCACTGAAGCTTTCTTT CASSPLTGATEAFF
TRBJ1-5 TRBV3-1/TRBV3-2 17 . . TGTGCCAGCAGCCACGCCTCAAAGGGGAATAGCAATCAGCCCCAGCATTTT CASSHASKGNSNQPQHF
TRBJ2-2 TRBV6-1 15 . . TGTGCCAGCAGTGAGATGACAGCCTCGACCGGGGAGCTGTTTTTT CASSEMTASTGELFF
TRBJ2-1 TRBV25-1 16 TRBD2 few TGTGCCAGCAGTGAGCCGAAAGCGGGAGAAAACAATGAGCAGTTCTTC CASSEPKAGENNEQFF
TRBJ2-5 TRBV29-1 14 . . TGCAGCGTTGGGGGGACACCGTACCAAGAGACCCAGTACTTC CSVGGTPYQETQYF
TRBJ2-5 TRBV28 14 . . TGTGCCAGCAGTTTAATGACAGTGCGGGAGACCCAGTACTTC CASSLMTVRETQYF
TRBJ1-3 TRBV5-5 14 . . TGTGCCAGCAGCTTGGGGGGCCACCCGGACACCATATATTTT CASSLGGHPDTIYF
TRBJ1-5 TRBV5-6 14 . . TGTGCCAGCAGCTTTGCGGGGCACAATCAGCCCCAGCATTTT CASSFAGHNQPQHF
TRBJ2-1 TRBV12-3/TRBV12-4 11 . . TGTGCCAGCAGGTCACTCGGTGAGCAGTTCTTC CASRSLGEQFF
TRBJ2-3 TRBV29-1 14 . . TGCAGCGTTGGACGGGATTCGGGGGCAGATACGCAGTATTTT CSVGRDSGADTQYF
TRBJ1-2 TRBV5-1 14 TRBD1 . TGCGCCAGCAGCTGGGGACAGGGGATCGATGGCTACACCTTC CASSWGQGIDGYTF
TRBJ2-1 TRBV14 12 . . TGTGCCAGCAGCCCGGGACTCCATGAGCAGTTCTTC CASSPGLHEQFF
TRBJ1-5 TRBV27 13 . . TGTGCCAGCGCCTGGGGGCAAGGTCAGCCCCAGCATTTT CASAWGQGQPQHF
TRBJ1-1 TRBV29-1 15 TRBD1 . TGCAGCGTTGACCCACGGACAGGGCCAAACACTGAAGCTTTCTTT CSVDPRTGPNTEAFF
TRBJ2-3 TRBV2 13 TRBD2 once TGTGCCAGCAGTTTTTCGGGGGAGGGGATCGAGTATTTT CASSFSGEGIEYF
TRBJ1-4 TRBV5-1 16 . . TGCGCCAGCACCCGAGGGACACTCATGAAGGGTGAAAAACTGTTTTTT CASTRGTLMKGEKLFF
TRBJ1-6 TRBV11-2 13 . few TGTGCCAGCAGCTTACAGGGAAATTCACCCCTCCACTTT CASSLQGNSPLHF
TRBJ1-2 TRBV24-1 15 . . TGTGCCACCAGTGACCCCGACAGGAATTTCTATGGCTACACCTTC CATSDPDRNFYGYTF
TRBJ2-5 TRBV3-1/TRBV3-2 13 . . TGTGCCAGCAGCCCCTGGGTGGAGGAGACCCAGTACTTC CASSPWVEETQYF
TRBJ2-5 TRBV5-1 15 TRBD1 . TGCGCCAGCAGCTTAGAAACAGGGGGATCGGAGACCCAGTACTTC CASSLETGGSETQYF
TRBJ2-5 TRBV19 16 TRBD2 . TGTGCCAGTAGTGCGAGACCGGGACTAGCGGAAGAGACCCAGTACTTC CASSARPGLAEETQYF
TRBJ1-6 TRBV10-2 14 . few TGCGCCAGCAGTCCGGGTCTCAAAAATTCACCCCTCCACTTT CASSPGLKNSPLHF
TRBJ2-5 TRBV28 14 TRBD1 . TGTGCCAGCAGTTTGGGACAGGGTGGGACCCCCCAGTACTTC CASSLGQGGTPQYF
TRBJ1-1 TRBV3-1/TRBV3-2 14 . . TGTGCCAGCACCCTCGGGCTGGGGCACACTGAAGCTTTCTTT CASTLGLGHTEAFF
TRBJ2-2 TRBV24-1 14 . once TGTGCCACCAGTGAAGGGGCCAACACCGGGGAGCTGTTTTTT CATSEGANTGELFF
TRBJ1-4 TRBV7-9 14 TRBD1 . TGTGCCAGCAGCACAGGACAGGTCCAGGAAAAACTGTTTTTT CASSTGQVQEKLFF
TRBJ2-1 TRBV27 12 . . TGTGCCAGCAGTTCCCCATACAATGAGCAGTTCTTC CASSSPYNEQFF
TRBJ2-5 TRBV27 14 . . TGTGCCAGCAGTTTCCGAGGCTCCCAAGAGACCCAGTACTTC CASSFRGSQETQYF
TRBJ1-5 TRBV30 13 . . TGTGCCTGGAGTGTACAAGGAGATCAGCCCCAGCATTTT CAWSVQGDQPQHF
TRBJ1-2 TRBV19 14 . . TGTGCCAGTAACTTGCTCGGGGAGGTCTATGGCTACACCTTC CASNLLGEVYGYTF
TRBJ2-7 TRBV7-8 13 TRBD2 . TGTGCCAGCAGTTCAAGCGGGAGCTACGAGCAGTACTTC CASSSSGSYEQYF
TRBJ1-5 TRBV2 14 . . TGTGCCAGCAGTGAAGATTGGCAGGGAAGGCCCCAGCATTTT CASSEDWQGRPQHF
TRBJ1-2 TRBV18 16 TRBD1 once TGTGCCAGCTCACCCCCGCCGGGACAGGGGAGCAGCGGCTACACCTTC CASSPPPGQGSSGYTF
TRBJ2-2 TRBV27 16 . . TGTGCCAGCAGTTTAATCGGCGGCCTGAACACCGGGGAGCTGTTTTTT CASSLIGGLNTGELFF
TRBJ1-5 TRBV12-3/TRBV12-4 13 TRBD1 few TGTGCCAGCAGCCCCACAGGGGGAAAGCCCCAGCATTTT CASSPTGGKPQHF
TRBJ1-5 TRBV7-9 19 . . TGTGCCAGCAGCTTAGTTTCTGGACAGAGTATACTTAGCAATCAGCCCCAGCATTTT CASSLVSGQSILSNQPQHF
TRBJ1-6 TRBV7-3 14 . . TGTGCCAGCAGCTCTGGGACAAGCAATTCACCCCTCCACTTT CASSSGTSNSPLHF
TRBJ2-2 TRBV21-1 18 . . TGTGCCAGCAGCAAAGAGGTGGACAGCCCGGGTGGGACCGGGGAGCTGTTTTTT CASSKEVDSPGGTGELFF
TRBJ2-2 TRBV21-1 21 . . TGTGCCAGCAGCACCCCTGGGTCGGGACTAGCGGGAGGGAACTACACCGGGGAGCTGTTTTTT CASSTPGSGLAGGNYTGELFF
TRBJ2-1 TRBV27 18 TRBD2 . TGTGCCAGCAGTTTGGGGCTAGCGGGAGGGAAGACCTACAATGAGCAGTTCTTC CASSLGLAGGKTYNEQFF
TRBJ2-2 TRBV9 16 TRBD2 few TGTGCCAGCAGCCCGCGAGCGGGAGATGCCACCGGGGAGCTGTTTTTT CASSPRAGDATGELFF
TRBJ2-1 TRBV6-2/TRBV6-3 13 . . TGTGCCAGCAGTTACCCGGGGACTCCTATTTGGTTCTTC CASSYPGTPIWFF
TRBJ1-4 TRBV3-1/TRBV3-2 13 TRBD1 . TGTGCCAGCAGCCCCAGGGGGAATGGGAAACTGTTTTTT CASSPRGNGKLFF
TRBJ2-7 TRBV5-1 15 TRBD1 . TGCGCCAGCAGCGTTACGGGACAGTACTCCTACGAGCAGTACTTC CASSVTGQYSYEQYF
TRBJ2-7 TRBV28 15 . . TGTGCCAGCAGTCCCTTAGGGACAACGGCCTACGAGCAGTACTTC CASSPLGTTAYEQYF